This entry is about one TCR beta chain. No cognate antigen has been identified for it. Base qualities are not recorded, but no much larger clone differs from it by a single base. The V end loses 3 bases and the J end loses 1 base, and a stretch of 13 bases separates them. CDR1 and CDR2 are drawn from the germline V gene: SNHLY, FYNNEI. The CDR3 numbers 15 residues from cysteine through phenylalanine. The kept DNA is CDR3 alone, 45 bases in frame from the first base. Systemically healthy Caucasian individuals from Russia, 39 in total and aged about 6 to 100 years, were included as donors. About 9.1 milliliters of peripheral blood were collected from each donor into EDTA-treated Vacutainer tubes. Ficoll-Paque density-gradient centrifugation was used to isolate PBMCs, with at least 6.5 million obtained per sample. Total RNA was extracted from PBMCs with Trizol reagent, with at least 6 micrograms obtained per sample. For every donor, an aliquot of PBMCs went through flow cytometry to measure the percentages of naive CD45RAhigh/CD27high T cells.

This sample stems from a study of blood T cells in healthy people across ages (dated by TCRdb to about 2015). General notes on the study: Template switching captured roughly one uniquely barcoded TCR beta cDNA molecule per two T cells in model experiments. The study analyzed two additional independent replicas of 1 million unique cDNA reads from the same blood draw for two donors, one aged 18 to 30 and one aged 80 or older. To avoid experimental bias, donors of different ages were randomly spread across the sequencing lanes. The donors were divided into four age groups: young (average approximately 17 years), middle-aged (over 35), aged (about 60) and long-lived (more than 75). The study measured age-related changes in TCR beta repertoire diversity using deep sequencing normalized with unique cDNA molecular identifiers. The research as a whole found: Observed TCR beta diversity per million T cells fell roughly linearly with age, and a significant reduction was already apparent by age around 36. Estimates of total diversity based on one million sequenced T cells were considered lower bounds and underestimates. The CMV infection status of donors was not known, potentially confounding age-related changes in expanded clonotypes. There was a strong correlation between observed TCR beta diversity and the percentage of naive T cells measured by flow cytometry. The long-lived group showed more naive CD4+ T cells, fewer expanded clones and increased TCR diversity than the aged group, suggesting age selection. Conclusive comparison of naive and antigen-experienced compartments was prevented by the profiling of bulk unsorted PBMCs.

The method was 5' RACE. Sequenced using an Illumina HiSeq 2500. The second PCR ran for roughly 7 to 12 cycles and used a J-beta primer mix along with a sample-barcoded 5' primer. A unique molecular identifier was introduced onto each TCR beta cDNA molecule by a template-switch 5' adaptor carrying 12 random nucleotides. At least 2.5 million CDR3-containing paired-end reads were obtained from each sample. First-strand cDNA was synthesized from all RNA with the Mint cDNA synthesis kit, primed by a TRBC-specific oligonucleotide. Following uracil-DNA glycosylase treatment, a first 18-cycle PCR with universal primers M1SS and BC2_uni_R was performed on all cDNA. From the authors' description of their analysis: For normalization, 1 million high-quality reads were randomly selected from each sample, with every read carrying a distinct molecular identifier. Reads sharing molecular identifiers were discarded rather than binned into consensus sequences. MiTCR, with a Q25 quality threshold and the strictest error-elimination algorithm, was used for CDR3 identification, clonotype clustering and error correction. A nonparametric unseen species model with Euler transformation was used to estimate a lower bound on total TCR beta diversity. TCRdb's own reprocessing of the public reads used fastp at Q25 and MiXCR and kept productive beta chains. Merged by CDR3 protein, the rows form single entries marked with the most common genes and DNA. TCRdb, not the authors, supplied the V and J calls. This sample comprises about 400,000 distinct CDR3 sequences, roughly half of them detected only once. The ten largest make up 45% to 55% of the sample.

The source material was blood. The receptor comes from a man aged 60-69 years in good health. The chain employs TRBV2 and TRBJ2-7; a tentative D match to TRBD1 spans 6 bases. CDR3 region: CASSEAGALSYEQYF. The sequenced DNA is TGTGCCAGCAGTGAGGCAGGGGCCCTATCCTACGAGCAGTACTTC.